Sequencing of this T cell receptor (beta chain) was carried out in a study of CD4 T cell repertoires in COVID-19. Study context: Relabeled CFSE-low cells, IL-2-expanded for about nine days, met spikes from other coronaviruses.

Overall study results and limits: SARS-CoV and/or HKU1 spike cultures shared between 7 and 25% of SARS-CoV-2 clonotypes.

Concerning this clone itself: Antigen unknown.

No culture step preceded sequencing of the ex vivo isolated memory T cells. V lost 6 bases and J lost 0; bases outside the gene matches: 11. The germline gives CDR1 MNHEY, CDR2 SMNVEV (reference sequence). The CDR3 totals 16 residues. The data were produced by immunoSEQ multiplex PCR, yet TCRdb's version contains in-frame clones alone and is incomplete. The repertoire holds about 24,000 clones, with about 94% as singletons. This material consisted of circulating follicular helper CD4+ T cells (cTfh) from blood, taken before the COVID-19 pandemic. The TCR originated in a human donor who had COVID-19. The rearrangement joins TRBV27 to TRBJ2-7; 7 bases fit TRBD1. The CDR3 is CASRYLPTGSSYEQYF. The CDR3 nucleotides are TGTGCCAGCAGATATCTTCCGACAGGGAGCTCCTACGAGCAGTACTTC.